The present entry profiles one T cell receptor (beta chain) with its context. Using immunoSEQ multiplex PCR, the repertoire was profiled, and TCRdb retains in-frame clones only, with some absent. The sample includes approximately 190,000 clones, around four fifths seen only once; the top ten take roughly 6.1%. This sample is part of a study of blood T cell repertoires in COVID-19. Study-wide context: Acute and convalescent COVID-19 specimens originated in the United States, Italy and Spain. Sources were T cells, B-cell-depleted T cells, or PBMCs; the material itself was cDNA or gDNA.

This CDR3 has 12 residues. Germline V lookup: CDR1 MNHNY, CDR2 SVGAGI (reference sequence). The V end lost 4 bases, the J end lost 14 bases, and 14 bases lay between the germline ends. The receptor was derived from a woman aged 40 to 50 with acute or convalescent COVID-19. The rearrangement links TRBV6-6 to TRBJ2-2; the D gene is possibly TRBD1 (6 bases). The sequencing sample was made of peripheral blood. CDR3 residues: CASSLQGGVLFF. Written as DNA, the CDR3 is TGTGCCAGCAGTTTACAAGGGGGTGTACTGTTTTTT.